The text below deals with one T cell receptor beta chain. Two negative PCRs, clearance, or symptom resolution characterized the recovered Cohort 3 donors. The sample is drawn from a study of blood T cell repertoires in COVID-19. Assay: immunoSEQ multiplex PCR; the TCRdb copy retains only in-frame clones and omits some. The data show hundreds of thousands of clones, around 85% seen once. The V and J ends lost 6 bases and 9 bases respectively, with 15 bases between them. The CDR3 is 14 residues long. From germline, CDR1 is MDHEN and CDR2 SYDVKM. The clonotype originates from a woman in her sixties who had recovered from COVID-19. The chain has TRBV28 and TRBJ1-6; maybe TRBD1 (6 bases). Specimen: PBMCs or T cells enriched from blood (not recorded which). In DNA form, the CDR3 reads TGTGCCAGCAGCCCCATGACAGGATTTTCACCCCTCCACTTT. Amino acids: CASSPMTGFSPLHF.